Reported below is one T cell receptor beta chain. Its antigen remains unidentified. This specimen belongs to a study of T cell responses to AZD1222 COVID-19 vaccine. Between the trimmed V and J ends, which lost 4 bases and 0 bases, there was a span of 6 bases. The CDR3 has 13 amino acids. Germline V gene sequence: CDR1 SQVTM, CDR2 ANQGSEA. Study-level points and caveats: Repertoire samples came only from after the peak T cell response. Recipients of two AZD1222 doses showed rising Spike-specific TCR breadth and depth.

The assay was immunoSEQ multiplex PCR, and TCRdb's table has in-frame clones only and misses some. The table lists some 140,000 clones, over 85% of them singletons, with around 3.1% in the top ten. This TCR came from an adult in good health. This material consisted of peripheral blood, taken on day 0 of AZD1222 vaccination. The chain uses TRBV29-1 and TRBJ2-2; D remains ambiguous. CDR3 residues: CSVGRANTGELFF. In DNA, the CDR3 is TGCAGCGTTGGGCGAGCGAACACCGGGGAGCTGTTTTTT.